These 16 T cell receptor beta chains came from one sample sequenced in a study of blood T cell repertoires in COVID-19. Profiled with immunoSEQ multiplex PCR; TCRdb holds only in-frame clones, not every one. Here the sample spans approximately 100,000 clones, approximately 84% being singletons. Source material: peripheral blood. These receptors originate from a man in his 70s with acute or convalescent COVID-19.

The chain recombines TRBV7-8 with TRBJ1-1; 9 positions match TRBD1. The CDR3 consists of 16 residues. With V trimmed by 5 bases and J by 3 bases, 10 bases remained unmatched. Germline V gene sequence: CDR1 SGHVS, CDR2 FQNEAQ. The CDR3, as DNA: TGTGCCAGCAGCCTACCCACAGGGGGCGCGGACACTGAAGCTTTCTTT. Residues: CASSLPTGGADTEAFF.

Only one count was recorded for this clone. The chain joins TRBV5-4 to TRBJ2-5; 8 bases are shared with TRBD1. V lost 2 bases, J lost 0 bases, and 6 bases stayed unmatched. This CDR3 has 16 amino acids. Germline values: CDR1 SGHNT, CDR2 YYREEE (reference sequence). Written as DNA, the CDR3 is TGTGCCAGCAGCTTAGGGTGGACAGGGTACCAAGAGACCCAGTACTTC. Translated, it gives CASSLGWTGYQETQYF.

This chain connects TRBV5-4 to TRBJ1-5, with D possibly TRBD1 on 5 matching bases. CDR1 is SGHNT and CDR2 is YYREEE in the germline V gene (reference sequence). V gave up 9 bases and J gave up 6 bases, with 16 bases separating them. The CDR3 runs 13 residues. The CDR3 sequence is CATTRGTGQPQHF. The DNA of the CDR3 is TGTGCCACCACACGGGGGACGGGTCAGCCCCAGCATTTT.

The CDR3 protein is CAWSLFEETQYF. CDR3 coding DNA: TGTGCCTGGAGTCTGTTCGAGGAGACCCAGTACTTC. The chain combines TRBV30 with TRBJ2-5; D unclear. Between the trimmed V and J ends, which lost 2 bases and 5 bases, there was a span of 9 bases. The germline V gene encodes CDR1 GTSNPN and CDR2 SVGIG (reference sequence). The CDR3 contains 12 residues.

The chain links TRBV29-1 to TRBJ2-1; the D gene is possibly TRBD2 (5 bases). The germline V and J ends were trimmed by 4 bases and 6 bases, with 16 bases remaining between them. This CDR3 is built from 14 residues. Germline V CDR1 and CDR2: SQVTM, ANQGSEA. The CDR3 loop reads CSVVGLHLGNEQFF. The CDR3 DNA reads as TGCAGCGTTGTTGGACTCCACCTAGGCAATGAGCAGTTCTTC.

V and J are TRBV7-9 and TRBJ2-3, with 9 bases that match TRBD1. This CDR3 region has 14 residues. V trimming: 5 bases; J trimming: 5 bases; junction bases outside the gene matches: 5. Germline V gene lookup returns CDR1 SEHNR and CDR2 FQNEAQ (reference sequence). The CDR3 DNA is TGTGCCAGCAGCAACACAGGGGGCTTAGATACGCAGTATTTT. Its protein is CASSNTGGLDTQYF.

The J gene is TRBJ1-2, the V gene TRBV7-9; D is uncertain. The CDR3 runs to 14 residues. CDR1 SEHNR and CDR2 FQNEAQ come from the germline V gene (reference sequence). Trimming took 3 bases from V and 2 from J, leaving 10 bases between them. The CDR3 region has the DNA TGTGCCAGCAGCTTTCTTTCGAGGAACTATGGCTACACCTTC. Protein product: CASSFLSRNYGYTF.

V is TRBV9 and J is TRBJ1-2; the D gene is possibly TRBD1 (5 bases). CDR1 SGDLS and CDR2 YYNGEE come from the germline V gene. With 3 bases removed from V and 4 bases from J, the gap between germline ends came to 13 bases. CDR3 length: 14 residues. This CDR3 is CASSGDRETYGYTF. CDR3 nucleotide sequence: TGTGCCAGCAGCGGAGACAGAGAAACCTATGGCTACACCTTC.

The chain joins TRBV6-1 to TRBJ2-3, with D possibly being TRBD1 (6 bases). This CDR3 has 15 residues. The V end was cut by 0 bases, the J end by 4 bases, with 11 bases between. The germline gives CDR1 MNHNS, CDR2 SASEGT. The CDR3 DNA sequence: TGTGCCAGCAGTGAAGCGCGAGGGACATCAGATACGCAGTATTTT. It is translated as CASSEARGTSDTQYF.

The chain has TRBV5-1 and TRBJ2-7, with 7 positions matching TRBD2. Trimming cost V 1 base and J 2 bases; bases outside gene matches: 15. Per the germline V gene, CDR1 is SGHRS and CDR2 is YFSETQ. This CDR3 is 18 amino acids long. The CDR3 loop reads CASSLSTGGGVTPYEQYF. The CDR3, as DNA: TGCGCCAGCAGCTTGTCCACTGGCGGGGGTGTTACCCCCTACGAGCAGTACTTC.

V is TRBV20-1 and J is TRBJ2-2; D gene ambiguous. V lost 3 bases, J lost 7 bases, and 6 bases lay in between. The germline CDR1 and CDR2 sequences are DFQATT and SNEGSKA (reference sequence). The CDR3 sequence is 11 residues long. The CDR3 region has the DNA TGCAGTGCTAGCCCCAACGGGGAGCTGTTTTTT. It codes for CSASPNGELFF.

The chain employs TRBV20-1 and TRBJ2-5; 8 bases map to TRBD2. CDR3 length: 15 residues. The V gene end was trimmed by 3 bases and the J gene end by 3 bases; junction bases not matched to a gene: 9. Germline lookup yields CDR1 DFQATT and CDR2 SNEGSKA (reference sequence). Here the CDR3 reads CSASPGTSFKETQYF. The CDR3 DNA follows: TGCAGTGCTAGTCCGGGGACTAGTTTTAAAGAGACCCAGTACTTC.

The chain uses TRBV7-2 and TRBJ2-1; tentative D call: TRBD2 (6 bases). CDR3 length: 15 amino acids. Germline CDR1 reads SGHTA; CDR2 reads FQGNSA. Trimming left V 5 bases short and J 6 bases short, with 17 bases between. CDR3 DNA: TGTGCCAGCAGCCCGATAGCGGAGCCGGCCAATGAGCAGTTCTTC. It codes for CASSPIAEPANEQFF.

The V and J genes are TRBV28 and TRBJ1-1; a weak D match, TRBD1 (5 bases). Per germline, CDR1 MDHEN and CDR2 SYDVKM. Trimming took 5 bases from V and 4 from J, leaving 14 bases between them. The CDR3 totals 14 residues. CDR3 DNA: TGTGCCAGCAGTCCCCCGGGGGGGGTCACTGAAGCTTTCTTT. This codes for CASSPPGGVTEAFF.

The V and J genes are TRBV5-1 and TRBJ1-5; no definite D call. Trimming stripped 5 bases from V and 4 bases from J, with 13 bases between. This CDR3 contains 14 residues. The germline CDR1 and CDR2 sequences are SGHRS and YFSETQ. CDR3 amino acids: CASSTGSTNQPQHF. The CDR3 DNA reads as TGCGCCAGCAGTACCGGGTCAACTAATCAGCCCCAGCATTTT.

The rearrangement joins TRBV2 to TRBJ1-4, with 12 bases lining up with TRBD1. Germline-derived CDR1 and CDR2 are SNHLY and FYNNEI. V trimming: 7 bases; J trimming: 3 bases; junction bases outside the gene matches: 3. The CDR3 loop spans 15 amino acids. The CDR3: CASKGQGAPNEKLFF. CDR3 nucleotides: TGTGCCAGCAAGGGACAGGGGGCCCCTAATGAAAAACTGTTTTTT. Full variable domain (outside the CDR3, taken from reference TRBV2 and TRBJ1-4): EPEVTQTPSHQVTQMGQEVILRCVPISNHLYFYWYRQILGQKVEFLVSFYNNEISEKSEIFDDQFSVERPDGSNFTLKIRSTKLEDSAMYFCASKGQGAPNEKLFFGSGTQLSVL.